In this sample, the clone carrying this T cell receptor (beta chain) turned up many times. Germline CDR1 and CDR2: MNHNY and SVGAGI (reference sequence). J lost 0 bases, V lost 2 bases, and 6 bases had no gene match. This CDR3 region has 18 residues. TCR cDNA molecules each carried a unique molecular identifier. TCRdb analysed the 5' RACE reads with MiXCR anew, one entry per CDR3 protein. This sample yields 65,000 to 85,000 distinct CDR3 sequences, of which approximately 20% are seen a single time; 5.5% to 7% belongs to the top ten. Time point reported: sample taken at primary tumor resection. TCRs were sequenced from unsorted whole RNA of tumor, nontumor lung or PBMC. Samples were obtained from 70 or so donors, all untreated early-stage non-small cell lung cancer patients. The data originate from a study of spatial heterogeneity in lung cancer. Overall study context: In the raw reads, each unique TCR and UMI combination was present more than ten times on average.

This rearrangement joins TRBV6-6 to TRBJ2-3; TRBD2 matches at 12 bases. The clonotype comes from a male donor with early-stage non-small cell lung cancer. This specimen consisted of PBMCs, obtained at surgery. DNA for the CDR3: TGTGCCAGCAGTTACCCTAGCGGGAGGGGTCGGAGCACAGATACGCAGTATTTT. Residues: CASSYPSGRGRSTDTQYF.